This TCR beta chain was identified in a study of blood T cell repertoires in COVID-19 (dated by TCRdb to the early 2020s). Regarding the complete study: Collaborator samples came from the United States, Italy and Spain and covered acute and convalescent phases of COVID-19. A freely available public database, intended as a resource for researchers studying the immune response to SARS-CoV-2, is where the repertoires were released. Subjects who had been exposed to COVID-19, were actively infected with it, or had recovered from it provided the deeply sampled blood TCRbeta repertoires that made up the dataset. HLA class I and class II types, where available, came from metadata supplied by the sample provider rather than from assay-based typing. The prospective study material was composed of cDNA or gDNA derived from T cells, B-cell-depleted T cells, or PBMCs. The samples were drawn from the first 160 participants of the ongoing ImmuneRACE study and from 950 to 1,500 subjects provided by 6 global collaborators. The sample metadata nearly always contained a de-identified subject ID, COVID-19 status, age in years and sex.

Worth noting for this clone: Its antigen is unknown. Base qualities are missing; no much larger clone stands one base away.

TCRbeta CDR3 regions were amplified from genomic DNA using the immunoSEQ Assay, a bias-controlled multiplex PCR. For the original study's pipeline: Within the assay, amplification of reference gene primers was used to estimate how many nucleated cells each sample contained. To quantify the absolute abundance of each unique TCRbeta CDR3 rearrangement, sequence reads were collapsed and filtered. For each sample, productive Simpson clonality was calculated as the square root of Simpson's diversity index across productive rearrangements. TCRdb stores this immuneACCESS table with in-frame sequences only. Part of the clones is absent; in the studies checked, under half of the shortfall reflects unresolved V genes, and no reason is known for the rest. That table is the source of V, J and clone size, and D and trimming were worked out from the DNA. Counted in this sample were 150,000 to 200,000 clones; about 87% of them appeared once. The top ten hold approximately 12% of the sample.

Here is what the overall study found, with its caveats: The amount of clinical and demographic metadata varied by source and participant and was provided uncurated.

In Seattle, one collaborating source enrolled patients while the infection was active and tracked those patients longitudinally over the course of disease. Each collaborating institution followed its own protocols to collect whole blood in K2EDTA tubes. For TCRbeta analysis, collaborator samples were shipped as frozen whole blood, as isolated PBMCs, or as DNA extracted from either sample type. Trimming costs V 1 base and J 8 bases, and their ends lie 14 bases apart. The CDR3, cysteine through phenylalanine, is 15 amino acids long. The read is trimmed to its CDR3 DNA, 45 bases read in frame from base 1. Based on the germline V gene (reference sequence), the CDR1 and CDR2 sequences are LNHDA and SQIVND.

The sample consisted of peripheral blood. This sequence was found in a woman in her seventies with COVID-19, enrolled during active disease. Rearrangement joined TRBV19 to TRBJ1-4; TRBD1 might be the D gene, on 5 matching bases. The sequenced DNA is TGTGCCAGTAGTATAGTAGTGGCGACAGCCGAAAAACTGTTTTTT. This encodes CASSIVVATAEKLFF.